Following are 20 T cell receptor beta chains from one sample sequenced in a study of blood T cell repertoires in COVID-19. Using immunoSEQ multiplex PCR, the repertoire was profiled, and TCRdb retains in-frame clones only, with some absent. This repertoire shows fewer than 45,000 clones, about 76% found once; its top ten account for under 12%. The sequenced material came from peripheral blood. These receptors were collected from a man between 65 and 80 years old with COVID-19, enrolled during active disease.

CDR3 region: CATSDQGGYTQYF. The CDR3 nucleotides read TGTGCCACCAGTGATCAAGGGGGATATACGCAGTATTTT. The rearrangement links TRBV24-1 to TRBJ2-3; D might be TRBD1 (6 bases). Trimming took 3 bases from V and 7 from J, leaving 10 bases between them. CDR3 length: 13 amino acids. Germline CDR1 reads KGHDR; CDR2 reads SFDVKD.

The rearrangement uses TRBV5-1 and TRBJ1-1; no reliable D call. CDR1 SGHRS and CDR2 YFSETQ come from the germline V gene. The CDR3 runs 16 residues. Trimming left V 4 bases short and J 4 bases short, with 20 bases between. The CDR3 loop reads CASSLATGGSGTEAFF. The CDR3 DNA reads TGCGCCAGCAGCCTGGCTACGGGAGGCTCGGGCACTGAAGCTTTCTTT. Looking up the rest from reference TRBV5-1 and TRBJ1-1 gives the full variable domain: KAGVTQTPRYLIKTRGQQVTLSCSPISGHRSVSWYQQTPGQGLQFLFEYFSETQRNKGNFPGRFSGRQFSNSRSEMNVSTLELGDSALYLCASSLATGGSGTEAFFGQGTRLTVV.

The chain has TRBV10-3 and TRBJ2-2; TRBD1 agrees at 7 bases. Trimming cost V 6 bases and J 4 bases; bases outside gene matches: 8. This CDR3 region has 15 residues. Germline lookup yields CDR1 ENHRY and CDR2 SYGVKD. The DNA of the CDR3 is TGTGCCATCAGCCGGGACAGAACATTCACCGGGGAGCTGTTTTTT. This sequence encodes CAISRDRTFTGELFF.

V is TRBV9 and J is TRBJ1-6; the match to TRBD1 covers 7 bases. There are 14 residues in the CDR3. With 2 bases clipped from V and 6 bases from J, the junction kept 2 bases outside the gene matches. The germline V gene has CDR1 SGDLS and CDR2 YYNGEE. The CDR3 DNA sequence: TGTGCCAGCAGCGTCGGGACAGTTAATTCACCCCTCCACTTT. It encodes CASSVGTVNSPLHF.

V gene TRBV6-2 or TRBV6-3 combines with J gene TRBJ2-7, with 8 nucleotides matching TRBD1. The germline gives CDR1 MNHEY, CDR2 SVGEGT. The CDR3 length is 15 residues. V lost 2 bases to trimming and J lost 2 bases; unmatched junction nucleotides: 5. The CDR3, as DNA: TGTGCCAGCAGTTACGCCCCGGGACAGGCCTACGAGCAGTACTTC. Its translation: CASSYAPGQAYEQYF.

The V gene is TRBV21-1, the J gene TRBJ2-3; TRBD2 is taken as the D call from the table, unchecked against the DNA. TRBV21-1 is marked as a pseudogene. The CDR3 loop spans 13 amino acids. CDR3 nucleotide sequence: TGTGCCAGTCTGGCGGGAAACCCGGGCACGCAGTATTTT. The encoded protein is CASLAGNPGTQYF.

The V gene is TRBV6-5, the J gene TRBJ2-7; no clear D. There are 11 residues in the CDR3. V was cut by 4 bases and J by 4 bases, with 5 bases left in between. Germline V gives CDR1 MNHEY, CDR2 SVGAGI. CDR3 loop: CASSSTYEQYF. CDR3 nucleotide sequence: TGTGCCAGCAGTTCTACTTACGAGCAGTACTTC.

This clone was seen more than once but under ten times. CDR3 nucleotides: TGTGCCAGCAGCTCCCCGGACAGGGGGCGAGGTGGGGAGCTGTTTTTT. Its protein is CASSSPDRGRGGELFF. This chain uses TRBV7-3 with TRBJ2-2; the match to TRBD1 covers 11 bases. The CDR3 runs to 16 residues. Per germline, CDR1 SGHTA and CDR2 FQGTGA. V lost 4 bases, J lost 8 bases, and 9 bases stayed unmatched.

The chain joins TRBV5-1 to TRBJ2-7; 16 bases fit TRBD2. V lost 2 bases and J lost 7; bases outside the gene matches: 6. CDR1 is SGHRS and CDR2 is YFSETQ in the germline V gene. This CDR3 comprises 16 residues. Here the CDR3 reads CASSFGTSGRAGEQYF. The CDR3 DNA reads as TGCGCCAGCAGCTTCGGGACTAGCGGGAGGGCGGGTGAGCAGTACTTC. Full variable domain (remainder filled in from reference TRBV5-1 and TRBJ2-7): KAGVTQTPRYLIKTRGQQVTLSCSPISGHRSVSWYQQTPGQGLQFLFEYFSETQRNKGNFPGRFSGRQFSNSRSEMNVSTLELGDSALYLCASSFGTSGRAGEQYFGPGTRLTVT.

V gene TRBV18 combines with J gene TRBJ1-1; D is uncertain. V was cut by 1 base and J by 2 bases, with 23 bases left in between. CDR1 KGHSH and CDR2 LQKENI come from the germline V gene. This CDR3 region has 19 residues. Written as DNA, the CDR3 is TGTGCCAGCTCACCACTCTCAGTAGCACAACTCCCCTATAACACTGAAGCTTTCTTT. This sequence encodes CASSPLSVAQLPYNTEAFF.

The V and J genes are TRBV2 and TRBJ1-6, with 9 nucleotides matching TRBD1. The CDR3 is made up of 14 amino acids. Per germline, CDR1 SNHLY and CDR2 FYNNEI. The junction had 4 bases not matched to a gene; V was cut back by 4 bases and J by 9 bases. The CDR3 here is CASSAGTGSSPLHF. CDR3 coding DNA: TGTGCCAGCAGTGCCGGGACAGGGAGTTCACCCCTCCACTTT.

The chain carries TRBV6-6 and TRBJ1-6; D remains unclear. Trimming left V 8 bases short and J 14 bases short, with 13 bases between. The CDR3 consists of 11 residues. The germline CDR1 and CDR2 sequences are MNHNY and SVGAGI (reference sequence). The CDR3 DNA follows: TGTGCCAGCTCTCCTAGAGGCACCCTCCACTTT. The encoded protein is CASSPRGTLHF.

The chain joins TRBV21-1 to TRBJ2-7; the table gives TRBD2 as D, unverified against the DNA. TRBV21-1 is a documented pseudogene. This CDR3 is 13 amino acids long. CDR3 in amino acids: CASSKARGYEQYF. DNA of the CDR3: TGTGCCAGCAGCAAAGCGCGAGGCTACGAGCAGTACTTC.

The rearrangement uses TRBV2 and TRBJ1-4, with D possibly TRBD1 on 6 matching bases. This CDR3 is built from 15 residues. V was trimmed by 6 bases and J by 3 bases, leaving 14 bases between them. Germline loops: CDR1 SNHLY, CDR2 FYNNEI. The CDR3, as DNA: TGTGCCAGCAGAGAACAGGGTCAAGCTAATGAAAAACTGTTTTTT. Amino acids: CASREQGQANEKLFF.

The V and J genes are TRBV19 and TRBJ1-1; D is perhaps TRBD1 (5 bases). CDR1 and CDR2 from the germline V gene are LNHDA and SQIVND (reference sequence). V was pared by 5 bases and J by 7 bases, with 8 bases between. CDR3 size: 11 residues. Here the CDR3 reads CASSDTGEAFF. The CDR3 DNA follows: TGTGCCAGTAGTGATACAGGTGAAGCTTTCTTT.

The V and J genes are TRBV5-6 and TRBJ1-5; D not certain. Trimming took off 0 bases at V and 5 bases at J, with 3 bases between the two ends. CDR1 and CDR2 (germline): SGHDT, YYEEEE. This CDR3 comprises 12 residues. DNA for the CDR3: TGTGCCAGCAGCTTGGCAGATCAGCCCCAGCATTTT. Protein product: CASSLADQPQHF. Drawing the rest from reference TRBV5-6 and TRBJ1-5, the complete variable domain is DAGVTQSPTHLIKTRGQQVTLRCSPKSGHDTVSWYQQALGQGPQFIFQYYEEEERQRGNFPDRFSGHQFPNYSSELNVNALLLGDSALYLCASSLADQPQHFGDGTRLSIL.

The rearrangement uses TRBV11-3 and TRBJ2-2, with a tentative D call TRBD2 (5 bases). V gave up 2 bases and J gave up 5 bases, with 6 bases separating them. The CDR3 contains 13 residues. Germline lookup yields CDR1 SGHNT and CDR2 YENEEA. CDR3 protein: CASSLWETGELFF. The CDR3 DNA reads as TGTGCCAGCAGCTTATGGGAGACCGGGGAGCTGTTTTTT.

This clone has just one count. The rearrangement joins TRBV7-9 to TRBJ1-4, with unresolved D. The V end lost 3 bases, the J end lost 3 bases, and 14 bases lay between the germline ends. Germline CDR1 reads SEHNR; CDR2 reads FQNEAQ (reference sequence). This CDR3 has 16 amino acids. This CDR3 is CASSFAFQRANEKLFF. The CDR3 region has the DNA TGTGCCAGCAGCTTCGCTTTCCAGAGGGCTAATGAAAAACTGTTTTTT.

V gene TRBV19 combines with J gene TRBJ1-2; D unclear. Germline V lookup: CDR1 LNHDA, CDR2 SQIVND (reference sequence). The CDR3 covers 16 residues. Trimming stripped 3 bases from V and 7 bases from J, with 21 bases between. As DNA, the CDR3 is TGTGCCAGTAGTATCAAGGTGGGCGTAGACATGGCTGGCTACACCTTC. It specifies CASSIKVGVDMAGYTF. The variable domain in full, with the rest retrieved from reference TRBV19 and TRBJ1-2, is DGGITQSPKYLFRKEGQNVTLSCEQNLNHDAMYWYRQDPGQGLRLIYYSQIVNDFQKGDIAEGYSVSREKKESFPLTVTSAQKNPTAFYLCASSIKVGVDMAGYTFGSGTRLTVV.

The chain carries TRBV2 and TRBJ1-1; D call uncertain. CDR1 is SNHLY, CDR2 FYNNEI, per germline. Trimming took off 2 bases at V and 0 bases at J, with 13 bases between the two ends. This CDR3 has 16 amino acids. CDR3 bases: TGTGCCAGCAGTGAAACCCCCAGGATACTGAACACTGAAGCTTTCTTT. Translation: CASSETPRILNTEAFF.